This T cell receptor (beta chain) was documented in a study of read filtering for tumor transcriptome and immune sequencing. About the research overall: R-ISS stage counts were fewer than ten for I, approximately 15 for II, 6 or 7 for III.

The CDR3 consists of 16 residues. V was clipped by 2 bases and J by 2 bases, with 13 bases between them. Germline V gene data show CDR1 as SGHTA and CDR2 as FQGTGA. The library was built from roughly 400 ng RNA with molecular barcoded adaptors for alpha/delta and beta/gamma chains. A single record per CDR3 protein comes from TCRdb applying MiXCR to the reads. The sample records about 93,000 distinct CDR3 sequences, roughly a fifth being singletons. This clonotype was recorded at least ten times. This sequence joins TRBV7-3 and TRBJ2-1; D ambiguous. The source material was a population of CD138-negative cells sorted from bone marrow. The clonotype originates from a donor over 35 with multiple myeloma. Here the CDR3 reads CASSLYPGFTYNEQFF. The CDR3 DNA is TGTGCCAGCAGCTTATATCCGGGTTTCACCTACAATGAGCAGTTCTTC.